What follows are 13 T cell receptor beta chains derived from one specimen sequenced in a study of Ad26.COV2.S vaccination and SARS-CoV-2 variants. The treatment: around 19 received Ad26.COV2.S at low or high dose, single or two shots; 5 received placebo; per-sample allocation not given. Day 63 after the first injection of vaccine or placebo was the sampling time. This table comes from immunoSEQ multiplex PCR, and its TCRdb copy is limited to in-frame clones, with some not included. The sample has some 640,000 clones; more than 70% are singletons. The sample consisted of peripheral blood, taken in a trial of Ad26.COV2.S vaccine versus placebo. The source is a person aged 18 to 65 who received the Ad26.COV2.S COVID-19 vaccine or a placebo.

The rearrangement uses TRBV5-4 and TRBJ2-7; TRBD1 or TRBD2 may be the D gene (6 bases each). This CDR3 has 14 residues. V shed 2 bases and J shed 6 bases, with 15 bases lying between them. Germline loops: CDR1 SGHNT, CDR2 YYREEE (reference sequence). The CDR3 sequence is CASSFGGDKVEQYF. The CDR3 nucleotides are TGTGCCAGCAGCTTTGGAGGGGACAAGGTCGAGCAGTACTTC. The full variable domain, with the rest looked up from reference TRBV5-4 and TRBJ2-7, is ETGVTQSPTHLIKTRGQQVTLRCSSQSGHNTVSWYQQALGQGPQFIFQYYREEENGRGNFPPRFSGLQFPNYSSELNVNALELDDSALYLCASSFGGDKVEQYFGPGTRLTVT.

V and J are TRBV29-1 and TRBJ2-2; a weak D match, TRBD2 (5 bases). V lost 7 bases, J lost 4 bases, and 13 bases lay in between. The CDR3 is made up of 13 amino acids. Germline V gene data show CDR1 as SQVTM and CDR2 as ANQGSEA. CDR3 in amino acids: CSARRRGTGELFF. Here the CDR3 DNA reads TGCAGCGCCCGGAGGAGAGGCACCGGGGAGCTGTTTTTT.

This clone has just one count. The rearrangement links TRBV18 to TRBJ2-7, with TRBD2 matching 7 bases. V lost 3 bases to trimming and J lost 2 bases; unmatched junction nucleotides: 4. CDR3 length: 14 amino acids. CDR1 KGHSH and CDR2 LQKENI come from the germline V gene. Written as DNA, the CDR3 is TGTGCCAGCTCACCCCTTCGGGGGGCCTACGAGCAGTACTTC. Its translation is CASSPLRGAYEQYF.

This rearrangement joins TRBV9 to TRBJ2-7; D unresolved. Germline CDR1 and CDR2: SGDLS and YYNGEE. Between the trimmed V and J ends, which lost 0 bases and 3 bases, there was a span of 10 bases. This CDR3 has 14 amino acids. The CDR3 nucleotides read TGTGCCAGCAGCGTAGCCCCTACAGTCTACGAGCAGTACTTC. Its protein product is CASSVAPTVYEQYF.

This clone was observed a single time. The rearrangement links TRBV7-6 to TRBJ2-3; TRBD2 aligns across 12 bases. J lost 5 bases, V lost 5 bases, and 11 bases had no gene match. The CDR3 loop spans 17 amino acids. Germline V gene lookup returns CDR1 SGHVS and CDR2 FNYEAQ. The CDR3 DNA reads as TGTGCCAGCAGCACTCGACTAGCGGGAGCTCGTGAAGATACGCAGTATTTT. It yields the protein CASSTRLAGAREDTQYF.

This chain links TRBV29-1 with TRBJ1-1; 7 positions agree with TRBD1. This CDR3 region has 11 residues. Losses at the gene ends were 7 bases for V and 5 bases for J; bases not matched to a gene: 4. Germline CDR1 SQVTM, CDR2 ANQGSEA. CDR3 bases: TGCAGCGCCAGGACAGGTACTGAAGCTTTCTTT. Encoded protein: CSARTGTEAFF.

The chain links TRBV19 to TRBJ1-4; 7 bases line up with TRBD1. Per germline, CDR1 LNHDA and CDR2 SQIVND (reference sequence). The CDR3 length is 15 residues. With V trimmed by 3 bases and J by 4 bases, 5 bases remained unmatched. The CDR3 reads CASSIGTDFNEKLFF. DNA of the CDR3: TGTGCCAGTAGTATCGGGACAGACTTTAATGAAAAACTGTTTTTT.

This chain links TRBV10-3 with TRBJ2-7; 10 nucleotides match TRBD1. Trimming cost V 10 bases and J 5 bases; bases outside gene matches: 8. The CDR3 is 13 residues long. Germline V gene lookup returns CDR1 ENHRY and CDR2 SYGVKD. The CDR3 spells CATTGTGDHEQYF. In DNA, the CDR3 is TGTGCCACCACCGGGACAGGGGACCACGAGCAGTACTTC.

This sequence joins TRBV24-1 and TRBJ2-6; the D is unclear. Germline V gene sequence: CDR1 KGHDR, CDR2 SFDVKD. There are 15 residues in the CDR3. V lost 3 bases, J lost 1 base, and 6 bases lay in between. The chain's CDR3 is CATSDPRSGANVLTF. The CDR3 DNA sequence: TGTGCCACCAGTGATCCCAGATCTGGGGCCAACGTCCTGACTTTC.

This clone was found once. The CDR3 region is CASSFGGFDEQFF. The CDR3 DNA sequence: TGTGCCAGCAGTTTCGGGGGTTTCGATGAGCAGTTCTTC. The chain uses TRBV28 and TRBJ2-1, with a possible D match to TRBD2 (6 bases). This CDR3 has 13 amino acids. Per the germline V gene, CDR1 is MDHEN and CDR2 is SYDVKM. V lost 3 bases and J 8 bases, leaving 11 bases between the germline ends.

J is TRBJ1-5 and V is TRBV12-3 or TRBV12-4; D unresolved. V lost 11 bases to trimming and J lost 2 bases, with 10 bases between them. The CDR3 contains 12 residues. Written as DNA, the CDR3 is TGTGCCGCCCGAGAGGGCAATCAGCCCCAGCATTTT. Translated, it gives CAAREGNQPQHF.

The chain joins TRBV5-6 to TRBJ1-1, with D unresolved. This CDR3 contains 12 residues. The V gene's germline CDR1 is SGHDT and CDR2 YYEEEE. V lost 7 bases, J lost 1 base, and 8 bases lay in between. CDR3 residues: CASRGRNTEAFF. The CDR3 nucleotides are TGTGCCAGCCGTGGCAGGAACACTGAAGCTTTCTTT. The variable domain in full, with the rest retrieved from reference TRBV5-6 and TRBJ1-1, is DAGVTQSPTHLIKTRGQQVTLRCSPKSGHDTVSWYQQALGQGPQFIFQYYEEEERQRGNFPDRFSGHQFPNYSSELNVNALLLGDSALYLCASRGRNTEAFFGQGTRLTVV.

The CDR3 coding sequence is TGTGCCACCAGTGACAGGGCTAACACTGAAGCTTTCTTT. Its translation: CATSDRANTEAFF. V gene TRBV24-1 combines with J gene TRBJ1-1, with a tentative D call TRBD1 (5 bases). Trimming removed 4 bases at V and 2 bases at J, with 7 bases between. The germline V gene has CDR1 KGHDR and CDR2 SFDVKD. This CDR3 comprises 13 residues.